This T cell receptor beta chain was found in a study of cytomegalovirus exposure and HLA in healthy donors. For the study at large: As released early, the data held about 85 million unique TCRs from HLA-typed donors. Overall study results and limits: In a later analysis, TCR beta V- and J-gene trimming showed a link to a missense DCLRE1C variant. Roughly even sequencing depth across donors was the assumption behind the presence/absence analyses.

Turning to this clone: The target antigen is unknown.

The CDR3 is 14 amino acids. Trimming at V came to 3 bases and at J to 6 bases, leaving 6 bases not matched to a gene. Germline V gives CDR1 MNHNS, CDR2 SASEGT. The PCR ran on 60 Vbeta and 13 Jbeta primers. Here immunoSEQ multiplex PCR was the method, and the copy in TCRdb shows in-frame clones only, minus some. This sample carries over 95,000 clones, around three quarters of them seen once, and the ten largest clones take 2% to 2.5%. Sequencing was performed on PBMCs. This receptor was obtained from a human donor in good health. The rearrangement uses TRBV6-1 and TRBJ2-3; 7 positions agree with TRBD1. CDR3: CASSDVGGKDTQYF. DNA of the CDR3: TGTGCCAGCAGTGACGTAGGGGGCAAGGATACGCAGTATTTT.